This entry concerns a single T cell receptor beta chain. Sequencing used immunoSEQ multiplex PCR; TCRdb keeps in-frame clones, though not all of them. The repertoire holds some 200,000 clones, with 90% to 95% as singletons. These data belong to a study of control samples from healthy donors and cancer patients. Germline values: CDR1 SGHNT, CDR2 YYREEE (reference sequence). J was trimmed by 0 bases and V by 5 bases; bases with no gene match: 3. The CDR3 sequence is 15 residues long. The sequence derives from a woman aged 25 to 39 in good health. The chain combines TRBV5-4 with TRBJ1-3, with 9 bases identical to TRBD1. The specimen was blood. The CDR3 protein is CASSLQGASGNTIYF. In DNA, the CDR3 is TGTGCCAGCAGTTTACAGGGGGCCTCTGGAAACACCATATATTTT.